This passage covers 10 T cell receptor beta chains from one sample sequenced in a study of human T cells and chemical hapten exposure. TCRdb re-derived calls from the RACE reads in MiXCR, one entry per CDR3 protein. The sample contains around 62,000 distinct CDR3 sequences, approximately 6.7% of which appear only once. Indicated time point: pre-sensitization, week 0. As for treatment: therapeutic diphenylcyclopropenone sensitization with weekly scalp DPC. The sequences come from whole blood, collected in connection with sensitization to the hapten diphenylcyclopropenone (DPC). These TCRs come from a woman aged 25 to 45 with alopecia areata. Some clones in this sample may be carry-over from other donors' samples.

CDR3 in DNA: TGTGCCAGCAGCCATAGTAGCGGAAGCACAGATACGCAGTATTTT. This encodes CASSHSSGSTDTQYF. This chain uses TRBV7-9 with TRBJ2-3; TRBD2 is a possible D gene (6 bases). Between the trimmed V and J ends, which lost 5 bases and 0 bases, there was a span of 12 bases. Germline CDR1 SEHNR, CDR2 FQNEAQ (reference sequence). The CDR3 runs to 15 residues. Supplemented by reference TRBV7-9 and TRBJ2-3, the full variable domain reads DTGVSQNPRHKITKRGQNVTFRCDPISEHNRLYWYRQTLGQGPEFLTYFQNEAQLEKSRLLSDRFSAERPKGSFSTLEIQRTEQGDSAMYLCASSHSSGSTDTQYFGPGTRLTVL.

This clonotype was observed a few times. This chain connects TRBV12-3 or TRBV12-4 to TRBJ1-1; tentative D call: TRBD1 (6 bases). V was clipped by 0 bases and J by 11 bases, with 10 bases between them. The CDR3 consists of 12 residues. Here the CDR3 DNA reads TGTGCCAGCAGTTTAGCTAGGGGGGGGGCTTTCTTT. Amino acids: CASSLARGGAFF.

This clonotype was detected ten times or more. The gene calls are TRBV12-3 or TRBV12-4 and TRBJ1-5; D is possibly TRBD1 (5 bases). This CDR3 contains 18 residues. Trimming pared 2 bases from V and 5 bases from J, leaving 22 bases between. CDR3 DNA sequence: TGTGCCAGCAGTTTAAAGCTACTGGGAGACAGAGAATATCAGCCCCAGCATTTT. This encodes CASSLKLLGDREYQPQHF.

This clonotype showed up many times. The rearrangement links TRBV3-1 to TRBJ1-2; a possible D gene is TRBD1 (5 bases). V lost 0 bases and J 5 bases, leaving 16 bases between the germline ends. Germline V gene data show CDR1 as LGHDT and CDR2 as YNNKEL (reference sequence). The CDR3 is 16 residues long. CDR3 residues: CASSQDYSAGWYGYTF. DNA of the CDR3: TGTGCCAGCAGCCAAGATTACAGTGCAGGGTGGTATGGCTACACCTTC.

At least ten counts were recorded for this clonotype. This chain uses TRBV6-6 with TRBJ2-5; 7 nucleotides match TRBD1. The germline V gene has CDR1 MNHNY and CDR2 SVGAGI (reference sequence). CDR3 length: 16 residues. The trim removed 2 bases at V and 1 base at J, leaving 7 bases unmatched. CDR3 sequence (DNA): TGTGCCAGCAGTTACCCCGGACAGGATGTCCAAGAGACCCAGTACTTC. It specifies CASSYPGQDVQETQYF.

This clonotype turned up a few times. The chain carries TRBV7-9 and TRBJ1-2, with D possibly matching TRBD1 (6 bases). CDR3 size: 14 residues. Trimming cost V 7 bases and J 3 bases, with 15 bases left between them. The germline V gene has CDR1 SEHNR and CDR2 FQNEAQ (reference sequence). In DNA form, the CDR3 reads TGTGCCAGCAAACACAAGGACAGCCACTATGGCTACACCTTC. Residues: CASKHKDSHYGYTF.

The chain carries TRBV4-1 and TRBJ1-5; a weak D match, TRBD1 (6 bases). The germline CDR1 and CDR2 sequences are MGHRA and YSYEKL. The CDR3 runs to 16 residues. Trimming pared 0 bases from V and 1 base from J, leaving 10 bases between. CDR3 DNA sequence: TGCGCCAGCAGCCAAGAGCCAGGGGTAAGCAATCAGCCCCAGCATTTT. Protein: CASSQEPGVSNQPQHF.

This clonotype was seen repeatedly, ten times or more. Here the CDR3 reads CASTRLAKSYNEQFF. CDR3 bases: TGTGCCAGCACACGACTAGCGAAATCCTACAATGAGCAGTTCTTC. The V gene is TRBV6-5, the J gene TRBJ2-1, with TRBD2 matching over 8 bases. The CDR3 loop spans 15 amino acids. The V and J ends lost 7 bases and 1 base, in that order; junction bases with no gene match: 6. Germline V gives CDR1 MNHEY, CDR2 SVGAGI.

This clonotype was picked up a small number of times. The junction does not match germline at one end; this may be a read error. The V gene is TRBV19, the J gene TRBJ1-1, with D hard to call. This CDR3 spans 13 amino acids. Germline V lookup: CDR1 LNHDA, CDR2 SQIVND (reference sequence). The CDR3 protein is CASSIGGISDAFF. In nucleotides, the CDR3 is TGTGCCAGTAGTATAGGGGGTATCTCTGACGCTTTCTTT. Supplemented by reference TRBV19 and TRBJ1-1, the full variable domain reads DGGITQSPKYLFRKEGQNVTLSCEQNLNHDAMYWYRQDPGQGLRLIYYSQIVNDFQKGDIAEGYSVSREKKESFPLTVTSAQKNPTAFYLCASSIGGISDAFFGQGTRLTVV.

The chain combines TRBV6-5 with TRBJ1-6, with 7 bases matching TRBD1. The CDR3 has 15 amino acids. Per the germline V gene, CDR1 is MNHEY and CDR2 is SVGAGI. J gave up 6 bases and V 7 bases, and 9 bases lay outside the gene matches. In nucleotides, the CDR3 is TGTGCCAGCACCAAGGGACAGTCACTTAATTCACCCCTCCACTTT. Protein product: CASTKGQSLNSPLHF.